This T cell receptor (beta chain) originates from a study of T-cell memory formation after mild COVID-19. Study-level information: For the most part, TCR clusters were specific to one donor.

CDR1 and CDR2 (germline): DFQATT, SNEGSKA (reference sequence). CDR3 length: 14 amino acids. V lost 0 bases, J lost 0 bases, and 9 bases lay in between. TCRdb ran MiXCR on the 5' RACE reads and lists one entry per CDR3 protein. The sample includes 58,000 or so distinct CDR3 sequences, about 30% of them seen just once. General study findings and limits: CD4+ contracting clones were found mainly in CM and EM, and CD8+ ones in EMRA.

The table lists this clonotype with many counts. Its antigen is unidentified. Input material: PBMCs or a T cell subset sorted from them (not recorded which). The receptor comes from a man in his late teens or twenties who had mild COVID-19 (a few samples of this study predate the infection). Cell type and time point are not known. J is TRBJ2-7 and V is TRBV20-1; no firm D call. The CDR3 DNA reads TGCAGTGCTAGAGATGTGCACGGCTCCTACGAGCAGTACGTC. This gives the protein CSARDVHGSYEQYV.